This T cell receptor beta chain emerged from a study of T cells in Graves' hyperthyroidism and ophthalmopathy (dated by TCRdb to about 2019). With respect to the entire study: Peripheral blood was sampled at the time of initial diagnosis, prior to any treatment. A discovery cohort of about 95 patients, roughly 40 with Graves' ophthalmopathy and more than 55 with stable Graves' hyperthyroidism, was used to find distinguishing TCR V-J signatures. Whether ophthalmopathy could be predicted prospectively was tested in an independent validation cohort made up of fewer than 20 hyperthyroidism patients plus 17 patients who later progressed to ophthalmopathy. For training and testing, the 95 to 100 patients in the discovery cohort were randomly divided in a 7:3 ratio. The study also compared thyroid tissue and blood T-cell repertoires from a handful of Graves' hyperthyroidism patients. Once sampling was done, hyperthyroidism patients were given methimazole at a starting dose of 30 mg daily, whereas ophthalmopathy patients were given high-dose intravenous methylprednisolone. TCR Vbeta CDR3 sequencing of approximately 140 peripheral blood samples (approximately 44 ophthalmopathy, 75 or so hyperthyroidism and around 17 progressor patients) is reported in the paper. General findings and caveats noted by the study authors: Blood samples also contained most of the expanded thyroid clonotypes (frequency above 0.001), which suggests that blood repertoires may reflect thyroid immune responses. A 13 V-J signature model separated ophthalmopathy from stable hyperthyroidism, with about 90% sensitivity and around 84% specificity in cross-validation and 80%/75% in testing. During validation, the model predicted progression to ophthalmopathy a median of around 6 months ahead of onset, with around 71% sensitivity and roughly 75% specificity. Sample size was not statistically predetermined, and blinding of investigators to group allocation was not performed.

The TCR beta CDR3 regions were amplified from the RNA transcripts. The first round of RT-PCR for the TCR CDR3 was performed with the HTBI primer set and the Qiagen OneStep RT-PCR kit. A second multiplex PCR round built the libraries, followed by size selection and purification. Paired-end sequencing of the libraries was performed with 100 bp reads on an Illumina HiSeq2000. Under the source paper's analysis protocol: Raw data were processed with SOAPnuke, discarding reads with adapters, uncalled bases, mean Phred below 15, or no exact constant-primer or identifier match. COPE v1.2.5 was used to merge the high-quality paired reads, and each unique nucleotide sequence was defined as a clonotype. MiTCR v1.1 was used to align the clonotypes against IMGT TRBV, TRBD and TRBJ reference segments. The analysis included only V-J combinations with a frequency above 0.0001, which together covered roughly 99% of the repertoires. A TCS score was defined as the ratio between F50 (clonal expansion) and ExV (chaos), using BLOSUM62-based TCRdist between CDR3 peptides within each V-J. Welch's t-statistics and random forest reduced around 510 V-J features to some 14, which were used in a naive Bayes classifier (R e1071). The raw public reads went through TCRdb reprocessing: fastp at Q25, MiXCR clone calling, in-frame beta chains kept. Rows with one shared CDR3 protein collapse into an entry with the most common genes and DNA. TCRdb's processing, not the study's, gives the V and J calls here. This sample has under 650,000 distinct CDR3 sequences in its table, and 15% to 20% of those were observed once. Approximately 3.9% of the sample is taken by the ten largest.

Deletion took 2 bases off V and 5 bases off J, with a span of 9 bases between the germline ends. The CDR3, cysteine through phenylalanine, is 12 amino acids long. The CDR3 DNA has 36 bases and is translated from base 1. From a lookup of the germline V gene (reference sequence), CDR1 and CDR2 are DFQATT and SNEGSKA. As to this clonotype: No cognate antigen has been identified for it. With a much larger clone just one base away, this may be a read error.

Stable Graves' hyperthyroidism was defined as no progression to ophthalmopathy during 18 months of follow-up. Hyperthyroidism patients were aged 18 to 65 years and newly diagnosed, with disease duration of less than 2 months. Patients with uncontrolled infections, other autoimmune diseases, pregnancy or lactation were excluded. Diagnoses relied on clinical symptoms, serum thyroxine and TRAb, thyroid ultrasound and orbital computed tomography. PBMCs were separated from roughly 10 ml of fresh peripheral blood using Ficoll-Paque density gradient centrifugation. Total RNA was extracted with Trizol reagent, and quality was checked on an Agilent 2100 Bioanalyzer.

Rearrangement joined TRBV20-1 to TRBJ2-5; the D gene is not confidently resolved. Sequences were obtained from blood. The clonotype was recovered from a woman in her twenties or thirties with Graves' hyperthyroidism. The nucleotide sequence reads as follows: TGCAGTGCTAGAAGACTGAGGGAGACCCAGTACTTC. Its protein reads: CSARRLRETQYF.